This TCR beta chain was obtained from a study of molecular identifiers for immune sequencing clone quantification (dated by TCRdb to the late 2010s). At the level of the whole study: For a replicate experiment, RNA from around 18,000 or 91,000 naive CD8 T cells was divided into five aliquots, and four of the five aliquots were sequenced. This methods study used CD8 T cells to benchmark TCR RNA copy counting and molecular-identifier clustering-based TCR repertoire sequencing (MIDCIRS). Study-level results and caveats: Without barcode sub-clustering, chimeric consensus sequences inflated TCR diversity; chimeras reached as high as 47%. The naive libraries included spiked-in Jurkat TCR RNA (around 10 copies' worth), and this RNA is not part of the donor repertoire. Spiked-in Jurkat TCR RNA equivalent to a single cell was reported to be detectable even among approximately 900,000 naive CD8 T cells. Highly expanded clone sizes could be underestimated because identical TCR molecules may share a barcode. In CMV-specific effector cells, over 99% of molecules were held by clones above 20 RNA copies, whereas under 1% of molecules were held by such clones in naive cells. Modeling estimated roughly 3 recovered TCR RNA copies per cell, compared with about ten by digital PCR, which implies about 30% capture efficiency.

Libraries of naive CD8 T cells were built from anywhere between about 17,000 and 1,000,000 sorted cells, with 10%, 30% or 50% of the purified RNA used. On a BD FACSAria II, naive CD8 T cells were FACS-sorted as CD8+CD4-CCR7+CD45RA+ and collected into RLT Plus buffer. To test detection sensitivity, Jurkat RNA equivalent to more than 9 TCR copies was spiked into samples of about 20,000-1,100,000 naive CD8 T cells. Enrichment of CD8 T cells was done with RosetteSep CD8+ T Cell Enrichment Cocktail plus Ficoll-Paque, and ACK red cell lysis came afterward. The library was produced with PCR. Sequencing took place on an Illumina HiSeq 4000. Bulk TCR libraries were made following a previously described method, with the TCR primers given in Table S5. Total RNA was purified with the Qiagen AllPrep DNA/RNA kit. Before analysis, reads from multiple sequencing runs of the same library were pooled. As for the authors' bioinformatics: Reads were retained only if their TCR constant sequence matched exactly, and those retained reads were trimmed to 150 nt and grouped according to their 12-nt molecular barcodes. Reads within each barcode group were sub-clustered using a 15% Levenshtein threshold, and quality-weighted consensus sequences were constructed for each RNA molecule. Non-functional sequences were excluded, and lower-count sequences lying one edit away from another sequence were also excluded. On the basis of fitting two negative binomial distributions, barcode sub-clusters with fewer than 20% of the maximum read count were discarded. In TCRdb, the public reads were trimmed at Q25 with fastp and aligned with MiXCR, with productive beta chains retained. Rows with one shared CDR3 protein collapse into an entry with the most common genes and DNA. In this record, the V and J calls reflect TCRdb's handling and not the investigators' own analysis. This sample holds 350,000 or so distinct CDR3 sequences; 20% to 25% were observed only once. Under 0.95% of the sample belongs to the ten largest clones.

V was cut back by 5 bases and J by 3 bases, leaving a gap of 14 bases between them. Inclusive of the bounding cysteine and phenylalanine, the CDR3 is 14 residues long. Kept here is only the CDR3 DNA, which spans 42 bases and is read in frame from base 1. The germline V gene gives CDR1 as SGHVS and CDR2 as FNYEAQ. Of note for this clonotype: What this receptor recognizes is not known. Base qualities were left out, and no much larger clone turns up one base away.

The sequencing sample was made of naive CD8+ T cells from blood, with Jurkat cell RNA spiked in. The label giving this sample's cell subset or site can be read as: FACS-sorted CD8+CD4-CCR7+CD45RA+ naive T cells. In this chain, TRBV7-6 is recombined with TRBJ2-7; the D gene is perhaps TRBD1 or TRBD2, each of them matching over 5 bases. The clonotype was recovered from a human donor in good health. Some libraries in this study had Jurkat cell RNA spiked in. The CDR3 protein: CASSTRGSNYEQYF. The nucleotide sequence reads TGTGCCAGCAGCACCCGGGGCAGCAACTACGAGCAGTACTTC.